This T cell receptor (beta chain) was identified in a study of T cell responses to AZD1222 COVID-19 vaccine. Study conclusions and caveats: Unmutated variant regions are reportedly the target of nearly half of TCRs that are spike-specific.

This CDR3 has 12 residues. V trimming: 6 bases; J trimming: 8 bases; junction bases outside the gene matches: 4. Germline lookup yields CDR1 SGHAT and CDR2 FQNNGV. Of note for this clone: Antigen specificity is unknown.

The table came from immunoSEQ multiplex PCR; TCRdb's copy has only in-frame clones and leaves some out. The sample yields approximately 190,000 clones, 85% to 95% seen once. This chain links TRBV11-2 with TRBJ2-1, with 7 bases aligning to TRBD2. This receptor was obtained from an adult in good health. Source: peripheral blood, taken on day 0 of AZD1222 vaccination. The CDR3 region is CASRRRGDEQFF. Written as DNA, the CDR3 is TGTGCCAGCAGGAGACGGGGGGATGAGCAGTTCTTC. The whole variable domain, filled in from reference TRBV11-2 and TRBJ2-1, reads EAGVAQSPRYKIIEKRQSVAFWCNPISGHATLYWYQQILGQGPKLLIQFQNNGVVDDSQLPKDRFSAERLKGVDSTLKIQPAKLEDSAVYLCASRRRGDEQFFGPGTRLTVL.